Given below is one T cell receptor (beta chain) in context. J lost 3 bases, V lost 5 bases, and 8 bases had no gene match. The germline CDR1 and CDR2 sequences are DFQATT and SNEGSKA (reference sequence). The CDR3 is 15 amino acids. Primed by a sample-barcoded 5' primer and a J-beta primer mix, a second PCR proceeded for about 7 to 11 cycles. TCRdb reanalysed the 5' RACE reads using MiXCR and keeps one entry per CDR3 protein. The profile shows fewer than 950,000 distinct CDR3 sequences, under 40% of them singletons. This sample was included in a study of blood T cells in healthy people across ages. This TCR came from a man younger than 35 in good health. The chain has TRBV20-1 and TRBJ2-3; 10 bases map to TRBD2. The sample comprised blood. The CDR3 reads CSAGLLAGRTDTQYF. In DNA, the CDR3 is TGCAGTGCTGGGTTACTAGCGGGGCGGACAGATACGCAGTATTTT.